Shown below are 20 T cell receptor beta chains from a single sample sequenced in a study of shared clonotypes between healthy human individuals. Libraries were prepared by immunoSEQ multiplex PCR; TCRdb keeps only in-frame clonotypes and omits some of them. Of approximately 500,000 clones listed, 75% to 80% were seen once; the top ten hold approximately 13%. Sequenced material: PBMCs. The receptors here all came from a woman aged 40 to 50 in good health. Some clones in this sample may be carry-over from other donors' samples.

This clone was observed once. V gene TRBV5-1 combines with J gene TRBJ1-1; the match to TRBD1 covers 7 bases. Germline V gene sequence: CDR1 SGHRS, CDR2 YFSETQ. This CDR3 is 15 amino acids long. Trimming cost V 3 bases and J 7 bases; bases outside gene matches: 12. The CDR3 nucleotides are TGCGCCAGCAGCTGGGGGCAGGGGGAGGTGAATGAAGCTTTCTTT. Protein product: CASSWGQGEVNEAFF.

This chain links TRBV15 with TRBJ2-7; 7 bases align to TRBD1. The CDR3 runs to 13 residues. V gave up 5 bases and J gave up 5 bases; unmatched junction bases: 6. Per the germline V gene, CDR1 is LNHNV and CDR2 is YYDKDF (reference sequence). CDR3 residues: CATSLRQGNEQYF. The CDR3 DNA reads as TGTGCCACCAGCCTTCGACAGGGCAACGAGCAGTACTTC.

The CDR3 here is CATSDGARYLAGELFF. Here the CDR3 DNA reads TGTGCCACCAGTGACGGGGCCCGGTATCTCGCCGGGGAGCTGTTTTTT. The chain is built from TRBV15 and TRBJ2-2; D assignment may be TRBD1 or TRBD2 (5 bases each). Trimming shortened V by 6 bases and J by 6 bases, and 20 bases separated the two germline ends. The germline V gene encodes CDR1 LNHNV and CDR2 YYDKDF (reference sequence). This CDR3 is built from 16 residues.

The chain employs TRBV18 and TRBJ1-5; D is ambiguous. Trimming removed 2 bases at V and 4 bases at J, with 6 bases between. The CDR3 is 13 amino acids. Germline CDR1 KGHSH, CDR2 LQKENI. The CDR3 region has the DNA TGTGCCAGCTCACCATCGGGGAATCAGCCCCAGCATTTT. Residues: CASSPSGNQPQHF.

This rearrangement joins TRBV25-1 to TRBJ2-1; maybe TRBD1 (6 bases). Germline loops: CDR1 MGHDK, CDR2 SYGVNS. Trimming removed 1 base from V and 1 base from J, with 8 bases in between. The CDR3 covers 15 residues. CDR3 sequence reads: CASSELQGSYNEQFF. Here the CDR3 DNA reads TGTGCCAGCAGTGAATTGCAGGGGTCCTACAATGAGCAGTTCTTC. Based on the CDR3 plus reference TRBV25-1 and TRBJ2-1, the full variable domain is EADIYQTPRYLVIGTGKKITLECSQTMGHDKMYWYQQDPGMELHLIHYSYGVNSTEKGDLSSESTVSRIRTEHFPLTLESARPSHTSQYLCASSELQGSYNEQFFGPGTRLTVL.

V and J are TRBV28 and TRBJ1-2; 7 bases fit TRBD1. The CDR3 sequence is 16 residues long. The germline V gene encodes CDR1 MDHEN and CDR2 SYDVKM. Trimming took 6 bases from V and 5 from J; bases not matched to a gene: 15. The CDR3 DNA sequence: TGTGCCAGCAGCTGGGTCCTAAGGGAGGGGGCGTATGGCTACACCTTC. It yields the protein CASSWVLREGAYGYTF.

The rearrangement joins TRBV21-1 to TRBJ2-1; TRBD2, the D gene given by the table, was not confirmed from the DNA. TRBV21-1 corresponds to a pseudogene. This CDR3 region has 14 residues. Here the CDR3 DNA reads TGTGCCAGCAGCAAAGTAGGAGGGTACAATGAGCAGTTCTTC. This sequence encodes CASSKVGGYNEQFF.

This clone was detected once. The CDR3, as DNA: TGTGCCTGGAGTCCCTCCCTTGTTCCCGATACCGGGGAGCTGTTTTTT. As protein: CAWSPSLVPDTGELFF. V usage is TRBV30 and J usage is TRBJ2-2; D not resolved. Germline values: CDR1 GTSNPN, CDR2 SVGIG (reference sequence). The CDR3 is 16 amino acids. The V end lost 2 bases, the J end lost 5 bases, and 18 bases lay between the germline ends.

Notes on this clone: This may come from a read error, since a much larger clone is one base off. This sample also contains other DNA sequences that code for the same CDR3. The CDR3 nucleotides read TGTGCCAGCAGTGCTAGTGTTAGGGAGACCCAGTACTTC. Translating gives CASSASVRETQYF. This sequence joins TRBV2 and TRBJ2-5; no clear D. The length of the CDR3 is 13 residues. V gave up 4 bases and J gave up 5 bases, with 11 bases separating them. Germline CDR1 reads SNHLY; CDR2 reads FYNNEI. The full variable domain, completed using reference TRBV2 and TRBJ2-5, is EPEVTQTPSHQVTQMGQEVILRCVPISNHLYFYWYRQILGQKVEFLVSFYNNEISEKSEIFDDQFSVERPDGSNFTLKIRSTKLEDSAMYFCASSASVRETQYFGPGTRLLVL.

The chain is built from TRBV27 and TRBJ2-1; possibly TRBD1 or TRBD2 for D (7 bases each). Germline V lookup: CDR1 MNHEY, CDR2 SMNVEV (reference sequence). Trimming cost V 6 bases and J 7 bases, with 16 bases left between them. The CDR3 is 14 amino acids. The DNA for the CDR3 is TGTGCCAGCAGGCGACAGGGAGCGGGGAATGAGCAGTTCTTC. This sequence encodes CASRRQGAGNEQFF.

In DNA, the CDR3 is TGTGCCAGCAGCCTGGGACAGGGTGTGAACATTCAGTACTTC. It codes for CASSLGQGVNIQYF. This chain uses TRBV9 with TRBJ2-4, with 9 bases aligning to TRBD1. CDR3 size: 14 residues. The V segment lost 4 bases and the J segment 7 bases; nucleotides outside the gene matches: 6. CDR1 SGDLS and CDR2 YYNGEE come from the germline V gene.

This chain connects TRBV5-8 to TRBJ1-5; unclear D gene. Trimming removed 2 bases at V and 2 bases at J, with 11 bases between. The CDR3 totals 15 residues. Germline CDR1 SGHTS, CDR2 YDEGEE. The CDR3: CASSFGFSGNQPQHF. Here the CDR3 DNA reads TGTGCCAGCAGCTTTGGATTCTCGGGCAATCAGCCCCAGCATTTT.

Comments on this clone: A far larger clone is a single base away, which makes a read error likely. The rearrangement joins TRBV4-2 to TRBJ2-2, with 8 bases fitting TRBD2. Per the germline V gene, CDR1 is LGHNA and CDR2 is YNFKEQ. The CDR3 has 18 amino acids. The CDR3 DNA reads TGTGCCAGCAGCCAATTCCTCTCAGCGGGAGCCTCTACCGGGGGGCTGTTTTTT. It is translated as CASSQFLSAGASTGGLFF.

A note on this clone: A clone one base away is much larger, so this may be a read error. The chain carries TRBV5-6 and TRBJ2-6; possible D gene TRBD2, 6 bases. Between the trimmed V and J ends, which lost 3 bases and 0 bases, there was a span of 7 bases. The V gene's germline CDR1 is SGHDT and CDR2 YYEEEE. The CDR3 is 15 amino acids. The CDR3 here is CASSWRVSGANVLTF. CDR3 in DNA: TGTGCCAGCAGCTGGAGGGTCTCTGGGGCCAACGTCCTGACTTTC.

The chain is built from TRBV5-4 and TRBJ1-6; no definite D call. This CDR3 contains 13 residues. The V gene lost 1 base and the J gene lost 9 bases, with 8 bases spanning the gap. Germline V gene lookup returns CDR1 SGHNT and CDR2 YYREEE (reference sequence). CDR3 region: CASSLPEPSPLHF. CDR3 nucleotides: TGTGCCAGCAGCTTGCCTGAGCCTTCACCCCTCCACTTT.

This clone appeared once. V and J are TRBV11-2 and TRBJ1-6, with D possibly being TRBD1 (5 bases). The CDR3 consists of 15 residues. CDR1 is SGHAT and CDR2 is FQNNGV in the germline V gene. V lost 2 bases and J 7 bases, leaving 12 bases between the germline ends. The CDR3 nucleotides read TGTGCCAGCAGCTTAAGGGACCTTCAGAATTCACCCCTCCACTTT. It is translated as CASSLRDLQNSPLHF.

The chain joins TRBV11-2 to TRBJ2-2; D is undetermined. Germline V gene sequence: CDR1 SGHAT, CDR2 FQNNGV. Between the trimmed V and J ends, which lost 5 bases and 2 bases, there was a span of 9 bases. This CDR3 contains 14 residues. The chain's CDR3 is CASSPRVNTGELFF. The CDR3 coding sequence is TGTGCCAGCAGCCCCCGGGTCAACACCGGGGAGCTGTTTTTT.

This clone was found once. The chain couples TRBV6-1 to TRBJ2-1, with D perhaps matching TRBD1 (6 bases). The CDR3 is 11 amino acids. Trimming stripped 1 base from V and 14 bases from J, with 9 bases between. Germline V gene lookup returns CDR1 MNHNS and CDR2 SASEGT. The CDR3, as DNA: TGTGCCAGCAGTGAAGGTGACAGGAAGTTCTTC. Its translation: CASSEGDRKFF.

The chain employs TRBV28 and TRBJ1-1, with D unresolved. Germline CDR1 reads MDHEN; CDR2 reads SYDVKM. The V and J ends lost 7 bases and 5 bases respectively, with 11 bases between them. The CDR3 totals 12 residues. The CDR3 DNA sequence: TGTGCCAGCAACGGAGGTTGGACTGAAGCTTTCTTT. This gives the protein CASNGGWTEAFF.

The rearrangement uses TRBV28 and TRBJ2-7; D gene unclear. Germline CDR1 and CDR2: MDHEN and SYDVKM. This CDR3 spans 13 amino acids. The V and J ends lost 6 bases and 2 bases respectively, with 11 bases between them. The CDR3 coding sequence is TGTGCCAGCAGCCGGTCGCCAGCCTACGAGCAGTACTTC. Its translation: CASSRSPAYEQYF.